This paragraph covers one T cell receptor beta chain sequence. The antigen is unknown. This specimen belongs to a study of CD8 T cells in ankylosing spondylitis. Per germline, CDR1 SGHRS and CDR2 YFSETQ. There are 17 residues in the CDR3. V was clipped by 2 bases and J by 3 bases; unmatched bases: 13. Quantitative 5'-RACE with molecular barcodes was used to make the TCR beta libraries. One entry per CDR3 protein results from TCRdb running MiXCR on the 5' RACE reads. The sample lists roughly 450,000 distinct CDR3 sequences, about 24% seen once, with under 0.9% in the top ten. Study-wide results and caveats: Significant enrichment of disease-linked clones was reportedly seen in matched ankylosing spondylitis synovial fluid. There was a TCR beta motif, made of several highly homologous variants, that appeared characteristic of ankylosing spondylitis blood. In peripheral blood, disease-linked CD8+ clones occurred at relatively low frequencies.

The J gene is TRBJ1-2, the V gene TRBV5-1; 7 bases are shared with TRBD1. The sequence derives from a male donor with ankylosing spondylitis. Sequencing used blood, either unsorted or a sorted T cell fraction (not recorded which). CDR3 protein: CASSLIGQADGDYGYTF. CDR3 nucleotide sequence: TGCGCCAGCAGCTTAATAGGACAGGCCGATGGGGACTATGGCTACACCTTC.